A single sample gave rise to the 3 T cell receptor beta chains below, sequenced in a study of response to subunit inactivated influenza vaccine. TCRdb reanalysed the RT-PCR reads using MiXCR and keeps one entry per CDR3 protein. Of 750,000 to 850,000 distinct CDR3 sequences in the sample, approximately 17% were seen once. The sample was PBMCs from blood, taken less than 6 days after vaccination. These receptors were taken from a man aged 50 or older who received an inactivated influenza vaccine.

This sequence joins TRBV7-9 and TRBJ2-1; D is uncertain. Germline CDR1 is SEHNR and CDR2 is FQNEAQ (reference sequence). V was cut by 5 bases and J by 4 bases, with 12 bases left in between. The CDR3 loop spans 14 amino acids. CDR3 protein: CASSLYGSYNEQFF. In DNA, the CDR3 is TGTGCCAGCAGCCTCTATGGCAGTTACAATGAGCAGTTCTTC.

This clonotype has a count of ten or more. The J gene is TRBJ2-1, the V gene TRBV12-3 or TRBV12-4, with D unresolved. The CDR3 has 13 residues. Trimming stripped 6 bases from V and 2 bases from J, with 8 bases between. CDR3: CASRPSTYNEQFF. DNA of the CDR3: TGTGCCAGCAGACCCAGCACCTACAATGAGCAGTTCTTC.

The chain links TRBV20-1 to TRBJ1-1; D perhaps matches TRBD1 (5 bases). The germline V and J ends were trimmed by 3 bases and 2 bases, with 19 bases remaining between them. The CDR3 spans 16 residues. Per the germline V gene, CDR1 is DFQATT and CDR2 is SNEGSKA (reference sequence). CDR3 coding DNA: TGCAGTGCTAGCCAGCCGGGGGATCCCTATAACACTGAAGCTTTCTTT. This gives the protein CSASQPGDPYNTEAFF.